These 31 T cell receptor beta chains originate from one sample sequenced in a study of vaccination effects on CD4 cells after COVID-19. ViraFEST used viral peptide pools to expand antigen-specific CD4+ T cells before sequencing. At the end of around eleven days of culture, CD4+ T cells were isolated. Vaccinated participants had no history of SARS-CoV-2 infection and tested negative for nucleocapsid antibodies. Measured with immunoSEQ multiplex PCR; TCRdb has only the in-frame clones, and not every one. The sample records roughly 35,000 clones, around 78% being singletons. These receptors have no known antigen. The specimen comprised CD4+ T cells from PBMCs cultured with HCoV-OC43 spike peptides, sampled before COVID-19 vaccination. Described subset: HCoV-OC43 spike overlapping peptide pool stimulation. These receptors all stem from a human donor who received a COVID-19 vaccine.

The chain is built from TRBV3-1 (or the pseudogene TRBV3-2) and TRBJ2-7; D gene ambiguous. Between the trimmed V and J ends, which lost 1 base and 1 base, there was a span of 2 bases. Germline values: CDR1 LGHDT, CDR2 YNNKEL (reference sequence). The length of the CDR3 is 12 residues. The CDR3 loop is CASSQGSYEQYF. The CDR3 nucleotides read TGTGCCAGCAGCCAAGGTTCCTACGAGCAGTACTTC.

This chain connects TRBV7-2 to TRBJ1-2; TRBD1 agrees at 9 bases. From germline, CDR1 is SGHTA and CDR2 FQGNSA. The CDR3 is 14 residues long. Germline trimming cut 5 bases from V and 8 bases from J; bases unmatched to any gene: 9. CDR3: CASSQIRQGEGYTF. The CDR3 DNA reads as TGTGCCAGCAGCCAGATACGACAGGGGGAAGGCTACACCTTC. Filled out from reference TRBV7-2 and TRBJ1-2, the complete variable domain reads GAGVSQSPSNKVTEKGKDVELRCDPISGHTALYWYRQSLGQGLEFLIYFQGNSAPDKSGLPSDRFSAERTGGSVSTLTIQRTQQEDSAVYLCASSQIRQGEGYTFGSGTRLTVV.

The V and J genes are TRBV5-1 and TRBJ2-4, with D perhaps being TRBD1 or TRBD2 (5 bases each). The CDR3 loop spans 14 amino acids. Trimming removed 4 bases at V and 8 bases at J, with 16 bases between. CDR1 is SGHRS, CDR2 YFSETQ, per germline. CDR3 in DNA: TGCGCCAGCAGCCCAACTATGAGGGGAGACATTCAGTACTTC. Its translation is CASSPTMRGDIQYF.

This chain uses TRBV5-4 with TRBJ1-2, with D tentatively TRBD1 (5 bases). Germline V gene data show CDR1 as SGHNT and CDR2 as YYREEE (reference sequence). Trimming took 4 bases from V and 8 from J, leaving 18 bases between them. This CDR3 region has 14 residues. The CDR3 coding sequence is TGTGCCAGCAGCCCGGGGACGTACGGTGGGGGCTACACCTTC. This sequence encodes CASSPGTYGGGYTF.

The V gene is TRBV27, the J gene TRBJ1-6, with D possibly being TRBD1 (6 bases). V was cut by 5 bases and J by 12 bases, with 14 bases left in between. Germline V gene data show CDR1 as MNHEY and CDR2 as SMNVEV (reference sequence). The CDR3 length is 13 residues. Here the CDR3 reads CASSIQGRRPLHF. CDR3 bases: TGTGCCAGCAGTATCCAGGGGAGACGACCCCTCCACTTT.

This clone was seen more than once but under ten times. This chain links TRBV4-1 with TRBJ1-3, with D hard to call. The CDR3 spans 14 residues. V shed 0 bases and J shed 0 bases, with 3 bases lying between them. Germline V CDR1 and CDR2: MGHRA, YSYEKL. The CDR3 sequence is CASSQEGSGNTIYF. DNA for the CDR3: TGCGCCAGCAGCCAAGAAGGCTCTGGAAACACCATATATTTT.

This clone appeared once. The chain is built from TRBV30 and TRBJ1-1; D is perhaps TRBD1 (6 bases). CDR1 GTSNPN and CDR2 SVGIG come from the germline V gene (reference sequence). The CDR3 covers 15 residues. The ends were cut back, 4 bases at V and 8 bases at J, with 23 bases in the middle. This chain's CDR3 is CAWKAWKRGGSEAFF. CDR3 in DNA: TGTGCCTGGAAGGCGTGGAAGAGGGGGGGGAGCGAAGCTTTCTTT.

The V call is TRBV4-1, the J call TRBJ1-1; D gene unclear. Germline CDR1 is MGHRA and CDR2 is YSYEKL. Trimming pared 4 bases from V and 1 base from J, leaving 16 bases between. The CDR3 has 16 residues. The CDR3: CASSPLGPTQNTEAFF. The CDR3 DNA reads as TGCGCCAGCAGCCCACTGGGTCCGACGCAGAACACTGAAGCTTTCTTT.

The rearrangement links TRBV28 to TRBJ1-2; D not resolved. The germline V gene encodes CDR1 MDHEN and CDR2 SYDVKM. V was trimmed by 7 bases and J by 6 bases, leaving 15 bases between them. The CDR3 is 13 residues long. The CDR3 sequence is CASTPSGRHGYTF. For the CDR3, the DNA is TGTGCCAGCACCCCCTCGGGGAGACATGGCTACACCTTC.

The J gene is TRBJ1-5, the V gene TRBV10-3; TRBD1 might be the D (5 bases). The germline CDR1 and CDR2 sequences are ENHRY and SYGVKD. This CDR3 is 13 amino acids long. The CDR3: CVTRGADNQPQHF. The CDR3 nucleotides are TGTGTCACCAGAGGGGCAGACAATCAGCCCCAGCATTTT.

The V gene is TRBV2, the J gene TRBJ2-7, with 7 bases that match TRBD2. The CDR3 is 11 residues long. The J segment lost 3 bases and the V segment lost 10 bases, leaving 3 bases of the junction unmatched. Per germline, CDR1 SNHLY and CDR2 FYNNEI. CDR3 sequence: CATERDYEQYF. In nucleotides, the CDR3 is TGTGCCACCGAGCGGGACTACGAGCAGTACTTC.

The rearrangement uses TRBV15 and TRBJ1-2; no definite D call. CDR1 is LNHNV, CDR2 YYDKDF, per germline (reference sequence). Trimming stripped 0 bases from V and 5 bases from J, with 4 bases between. This CDR3 contains 12 residues. DNA of the CDR3: TGTGCCACCAGCAGAGATGGATATGGCTACACCTTC. Residues: CATSRDGYGYTF.

V gene TRBV18 combines with J gene TRBJ2-3; weak D call: TRBD2 (6 bases). The germline V gene has CDR1 KGHSH and CDR2 LQKENI. The CDR3 loop spans 16 amino acids. Trimming shortened V by 1 base and J by 0 bases, and 11 bases separated the two germline ends. The CDR3 coding sequence is TGTGCCAGCTCACCACTAGCGGAGAAGAGCACAGATACGCAGTATTTT. Translating gives CASSPLAEKSTDTQYF.

This clone was counted once. The CDR3: CASSPSGGYGANVLTF. CDR3 DNA: TGTGCCAGCAGCCCCTCTGGGGGGTACGGGGCCAACGTCCTGACTTTC. The rearrangement joins TRBV7-3 to TRBJ2-6; D might be TRBD2 (6 bases). In germline, CDR1 is SGHTA, CDR2 FQGTGA. CDR3 length: 16 amino acids. Trimming took off 5 bases at V and 4 bases at J, with 15 bases between the two ends.

V usage is TRBV10-2 and J usage is TRBJ2-5, with D perhaps being TRBD1 or TRBD2 (5 bases each). Trimming stripped 5 bases from V and 0 bases from J, with 19 bases between. The germline V gene encodes CDR1 WSHSY and CDR2 SAAADI. This CDR3 spans 17 amino acids. The CDR3 sequence: CASSTPNGDLYQETQYF. The CDR3, as DNA: TGCGCCAGCAGTACCCCTAACGGGGACCTCTACCAAGAGACCCAGTACTTC.

V and J are TRBV30 and TRBJ2-7; 8 positions agree with TRBD2. This CDR3 contains 13 residues. Germline lookup yields CDR1 GTSNPN and CDR2 SVGIG (reference sequence). The J segment lost 6 bases and the V segment lost 0 bases, leaving 4 bases of the junction unmatched. The CDR3 reads CAWSVLRGGEQYF. The CDR3 nucleotides are TGTGCCTGGAGTGTACTTCGGGGGGGCGAGCAGTACTTC.

This clone was recorded a few times. The V gene is TRBV28, the J gene TRBJ2-7, with 7 bases matching TRBD1. Per germline, CDR1 MDHEN and CDR2 SYDVKM. The CDR3 contains 16 residues. V dropped 6 bases and J dropped 2; count of bases not matched to a gene: 13. This CDR3 is CASSPGLGQRTYEQYF. The CDR3 nucleotides are TGTGCCAGCAGCCCAGGACTGGGACAGCGAACCTACGAGCAGTACTTC.

The genes are TRBV7-2 and TRBJ1-4; D gene uncertain. Trimming pared 0 bases from V and 2 bases from J, leaving 7 bases between. The CDR3 contains 15 residues. Germline values: CDR1 SGHTA, CDR2 FQGNSA. The CDR3 protein is CASSLARATNEKLFF. Here the CDR3 DNA reads TGTGCCAGCAGCTTAGCGAGAGCCACTAATGAAAAACTGTTTTTT.

V and J are TRBV7-2 and TRBJ2-7; 13 bases align to TRBD2. This CDR3 has 16 amino acids. Germline CDR1 is SGHTA and CDR2 is FQGNSA. V gave up 5 bases and J gave up 6 bases; unmatched junction bases: 10. The CDR3 DNA reads TGTGCCAGCAGCGCCGGACTAGCGGGGGTCTTGGGCGAGCAGTACTTC. This gives the protein CASSAGLAGVLGEQYF. The entire variable domain, with the rest obtained from reference TRBV7-2 and TRBJ2-7, is as follows: GAGVSQSPSNKVTEKGKDVELRCDPISGHTALYWYRQSLGQGLEFLIYFQGNSAPDKSGLPSDRFSAERTGGSVSTLTIQRTQQEDSAVYLCASSAGLAGVLGEQYFGPGTRLTVT.

V is TRBV28 and J is TRBJ1-6, with a possible D match to TRBD1 (5 bases). CDR1 is MDHEN, CDR2 SYDVKM, per germline. V gave up 6 bases and J gave up 5 bases, with 11 bases separating them. This CDR3 is built from 14 residues. The CDR3 spells CASSEGLDNSPLHF. The CDR3 coding sequence is TGTGCCAGCAGCGAGGGGCTAGATAATTCACCCCTCCACTTT.

CDR3 in DNA: TGTGCCTGGAGTGTAATCCGGGGGCCCCACGAGCAGTACTTC. It translates to CAWSVIRGPHEQYF. The chain uses TRBV30 and TRBJ2-7; TRBD1 or TRBD2 may be the D gene (6 bases each). This CDR3 has 14 residues. V was clipped by 0 bases and J by 5 bases, with 14 bases between them. Germline V CDR1 and CDR2: GTSNPN, SVGIG (reference sequence).

The chain uses TRBV2 and TRBJ2-7; D is ambiguous. V was trimmed by 2 bases and J by 2 bases, leaving 16 bases between them. The germline gives CDR1 SNHLY, CDR2 FYNNEI. The CDR3 is 16 amino acids. The chain's CDR3 is CASSERVAVGPYEQYF. The CDR3 DNA sequence: TGTGCCAGCAGTGAACGTGTAGCAGTTGGCCCCTACGAGCAGTACTTC.

The chain links TRBV5-6 to TRBJ1-2; D not resolved. Germline V gene sequence: CDR1 SGHDT, CDR2 YYEEEE. V was pared by 0 bases and J by 4 bases, with 7 bases between. CDR3 size: 13 residues. CDR3 nucleotide sequence: TGTGCCAGCAGCTTGGAGGAAGCCTATGGCTACACCTTC. Encoded protein: CASSLEEAYGYTF. Looking up the rest from reference TRBV5-6 and TRBJ1-2 gives the full variable domain: DAGVTQSPTHLIKTRGQQVTLRCSPKSGHDTVSWYQQALGQGPQFIFQYYEEEERQRGNFPDRFSGHQFPNYSSELNVNALLLGDSALYLCASSLEEAYGYTFGSGTRLTVV.

This chain joins TRBV28 and TRBJ2-3, with TRBD2 identical over 7 bases. Germline CDR1 MDHEN, CDR2 SYDVKM. Trimming removed 2 bases from V and 1 base from J; junction bases left unmatched: 3. This CDR3 spans 15 amino acids. In nucleotides, the CDR3 is TGTGCCAGCAGTTTAAACAGCGGGGGCACAGATACGCAGTATTTT. Amino acid sequence: CASSLNSGGTDTQYF.

CDR3 DNA: TGTGCCAGCAGATGGGACAGTTGGGGGTATTGCCTCCACTTT. The encoded protein is CASRWDSWGYCLHF. The chain has TRBV6-5 and TRBJ1-6; 7 bases are shared with TRBD1. Germline loops: CDR1 MNHEY, CDR2 SVGAGI. This CDR3 region has 14 residues. The J segment lost 15 bases and the V segment lost 6 bases, leaving 14 bases of the junction unmatched.

The rearrangement joins TRBV7-2 to TRBJ2-7, with D possibly being TRBD2 (5 bases). Germline-derived CDR1 and CDR2 are SGHTA and FQGNSA. V shed 6 bases and J shed 3 bases, with 15 bases lying between them. This CDR3 comprises 14 residues. The CDR3 region is CASRSGPGIYEQYF. As DNA, the CDR3 is TGTGCCAGCAGATCTGGCCCGGGGATCTACGAGCAGTACTTC. The full variable domain, rest sourced from reference TRBV7-2 and TRBJ2-7, is GAGVSQSPSNKVTEKGKDVELRCDPISGHTALYWYRQSLGQGLEFLIYFQGNSAPDKSGLPSDRFSAERTGGSVSTLTIQRTQQEDSAVYLCASRSGPGIYEQYFGPGTRLTVT.

This clone came up a few times. CDR3 in amino acids: CASSLGTGPSEPQHF. CDR3 DNA sequence: TGTGCCAGCAGTTTGGGGACAGGCCCCAGCGAGCCCCAGCATTTT. The V call is TRBV27, the J call TRBJ1-5; 8 nucleotides agree with TRBD1. The CDR3 is 15 amino acids. After removal of 3 bases from V and 8 bases from J, the junction contained 9 bases not matched to a gene. Germline V gene lookup returns CDR1 MNHEY and CDR2 SMNVEV (reference sequence).

The CDR3 loop is CASSPSNAPLAATDTQYF. The DNA for the CDR3 is TGTGCCAGCTCCCCCTCAAACGCCCCTTTGGCCGCCACAGATACGCAGTATTTT. This chain connects TRBV18 to TRBJ2-3; D is unresolved. CDR1 and CDR2 (germline): KGHSH, LQKENI. The CDR3 length is 18 residues. The germline V and J ends were trimmed by 6 bases and 2 bases, with 24 bases remaining between them.

This sequence joins TRBV20-1 and TRBJ1-2; D might be TRBD1 (6 bases). Germline values: CDR1 DFQATT, CDR2 SNEGSKA (reference sequence). CDR3 length equals 11 residues. V lost 3 bases, J lost 8 bases, and 10 bases lay in between. The CDR3 region is CSARTGEGYTF. CDR3 nucleotides: TGCAGTGCTAGGACAGGAGAAGGCTACACCTTC.

This chain joins TRBV19 and TRBJ1-1; 9 bases fit TRBD1. This CDR3 comprises 16 residues. Germline V CDR1 and CDR2: LNHDA, SQIVND (reference sequence). V shed 3 bases, J shed 1 base, and the junction held 6 bases outside the gene matches. The CDR3 region has the DNA TGTGCCAGTAGTATCTACCGGGGACAGGGGAACACTGAAGCTTTCTTT. Amino acid sequence: CASSIYRGQGNTEAFF.

CDR3 loop: CASSGLGTVPGYTF. The CDR3 nucleotides read TGTGCCAGCAGCGGCCTTGGGACGGTCCCGGGCTACACCTTC. J is TRBJ1-2 and V is TRBV5-4; D might be TRBD1 (5 bases). Germline V lookup: CDR1 SGHNT, CDR2 YYREEE (reference sequence). V lost 4 bases, J lost 8 bases, and 18 bases lay in between. The CDR3 totals 14 residues.